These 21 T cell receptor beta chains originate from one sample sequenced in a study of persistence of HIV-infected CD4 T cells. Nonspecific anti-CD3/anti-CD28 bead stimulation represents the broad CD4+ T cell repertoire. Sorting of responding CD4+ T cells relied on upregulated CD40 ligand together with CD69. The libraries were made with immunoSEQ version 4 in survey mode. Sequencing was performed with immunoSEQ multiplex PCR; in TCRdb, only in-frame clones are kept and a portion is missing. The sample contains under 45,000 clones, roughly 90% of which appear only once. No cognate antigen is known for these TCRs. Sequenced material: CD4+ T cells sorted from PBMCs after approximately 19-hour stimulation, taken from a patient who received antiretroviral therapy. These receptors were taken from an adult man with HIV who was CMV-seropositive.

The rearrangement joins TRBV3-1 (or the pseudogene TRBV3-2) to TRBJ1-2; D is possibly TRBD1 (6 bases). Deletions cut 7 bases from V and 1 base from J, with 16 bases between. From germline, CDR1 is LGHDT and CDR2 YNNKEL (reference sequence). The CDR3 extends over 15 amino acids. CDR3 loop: CASTQGGGGNYGYTF. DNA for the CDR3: TGTGCCAGCACCCAGGGAGGGGGTGGTAACTATGGCTACACCTTC.

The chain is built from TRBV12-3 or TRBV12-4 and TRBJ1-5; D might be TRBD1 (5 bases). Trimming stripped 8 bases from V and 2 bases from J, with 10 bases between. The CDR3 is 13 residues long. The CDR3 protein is CASAGGGNQPQHF. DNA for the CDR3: TGTGCCAGCGCCGGGGGGGGCAATCAGCCCCAGCATTTT.

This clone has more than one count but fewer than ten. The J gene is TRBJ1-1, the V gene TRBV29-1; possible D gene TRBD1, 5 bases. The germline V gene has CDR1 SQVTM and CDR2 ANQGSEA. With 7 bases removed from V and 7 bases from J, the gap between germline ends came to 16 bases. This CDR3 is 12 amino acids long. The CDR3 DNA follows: TGCAGCGCCCCCGAAGGTACAGGTGAAGCTTTCTTT. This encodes CSAPEGTGEAFF. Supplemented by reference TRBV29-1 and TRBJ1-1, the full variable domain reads SAVISQKPSRDICQRGTSLTIQCQVDSQVTMMFWYRQQPGQSLTLIATANQGSEATYESGFVIDKFPISRPNLTFSTLTVSNMSPEDSSIYLCSAPEGTGEAFFGQGTRLTVV.

The CDR3 sequence: CASSAEGTKNTEAFF. The CDR3 nucleotides are TGTGCCAGCTCAGCGGAGGGGACAAAGAACACTGAAGCTTTCTTT. The genes are TRBV18 and TRBJ1-1, with D maybe TRBD1 (6 bases). Germline V gene data show CDR1 as KGHSH and CDR2 as LQKENI. The V gene lost 5 bases and the J gene lost 1 base, with 14 bases spanning the gap. The CDR3 runs to 15 residues.

The CDR3 loop reads CASSLGGSRNQPQHF. CDR3 coding DNA: TGTGCCAGCAGCTTAGGAGGTTCGCGCAATCAGCCCCAGCATTTT. This rearrangement joins TRBV7-9 to TRBJ1-5; D remains unclear. Germline-derived CDR1 and CDR2 are SEHNR and FQNEAQ (reference sequence). The CDR3 covers 15 residues. The germline V and J ends were trimmed by 1 base and 2 bases, with 9 bases remaining between them.

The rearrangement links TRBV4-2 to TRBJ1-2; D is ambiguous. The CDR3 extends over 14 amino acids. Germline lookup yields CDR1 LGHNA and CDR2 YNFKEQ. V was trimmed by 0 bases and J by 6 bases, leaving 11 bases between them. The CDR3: CASSQDSGTHGYTF. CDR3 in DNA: TGTGCCAGCAGCCAAGATTCGGGCACCCATGGCTACACCTTC.

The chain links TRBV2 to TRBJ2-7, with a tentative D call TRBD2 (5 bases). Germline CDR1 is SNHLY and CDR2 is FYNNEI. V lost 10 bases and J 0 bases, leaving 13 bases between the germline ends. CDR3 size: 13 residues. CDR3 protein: CATHTGLSYEQYF. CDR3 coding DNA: TGTGCCACCCACACTGGACTCTCCTACGAGCAGTACTTC.

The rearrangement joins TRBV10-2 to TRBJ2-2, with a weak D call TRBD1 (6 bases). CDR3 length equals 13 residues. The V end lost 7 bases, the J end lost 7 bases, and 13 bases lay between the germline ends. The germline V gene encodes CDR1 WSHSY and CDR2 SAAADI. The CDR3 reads CASTRGAGGELFF. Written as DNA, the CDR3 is TGCGCCAGCACCAGGGGCGCTGGCGGGGAGCTGTTTTTT.

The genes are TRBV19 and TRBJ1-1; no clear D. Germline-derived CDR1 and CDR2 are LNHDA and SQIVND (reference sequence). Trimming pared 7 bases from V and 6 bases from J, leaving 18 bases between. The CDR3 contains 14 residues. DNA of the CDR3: TGTGCCAGTACTCTAGATACCCGAGGAGCTGAAGCTTTCTTT. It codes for CASTLDTRGAEAFF.

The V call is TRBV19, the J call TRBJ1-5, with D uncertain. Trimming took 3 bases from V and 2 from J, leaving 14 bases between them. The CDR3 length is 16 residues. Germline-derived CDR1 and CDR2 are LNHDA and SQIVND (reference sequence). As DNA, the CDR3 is TGTGCCAGTAGTATGACCTTTGGACTGCGCAATCAGCCCCAGCATTTT. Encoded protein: CASSMTFGLRNQPQHF.

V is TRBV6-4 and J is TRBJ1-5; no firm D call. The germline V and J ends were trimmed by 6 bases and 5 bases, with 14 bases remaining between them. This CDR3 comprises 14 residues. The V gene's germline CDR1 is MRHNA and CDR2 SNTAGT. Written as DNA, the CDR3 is TGTGCCAGCAGGGTGGTAGTAAACCATCAGCCCCAGCATTTT. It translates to CASRVVVNHQPQHF.

In nucleotides, the CDR3 is TGTGCCACCCTGACTAGCGGGGGGCTTAGCTCCTACAATGAGCAGTTCTTC. This encodes CATLTSGGLSSYNEQFF. V gene TRBV5-4 combines with J gene TRBJ2-1; 13 bases are a match to TRBD2. The J segment lost 0 bases and the V segment lost 9 bases, leaving 9 bases of the junction unmatched. The CDR3 runs 17 residues. CDR1 and CDR2 from the germline V gene are SGHNT and YYREEE (reference sequence).

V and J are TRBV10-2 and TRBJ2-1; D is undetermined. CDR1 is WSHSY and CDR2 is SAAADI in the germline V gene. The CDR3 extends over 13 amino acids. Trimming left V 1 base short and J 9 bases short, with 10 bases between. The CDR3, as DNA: TGCGCCAGCAGTGAGTTTCCAAAGAGTGAGCAGTTCTTC. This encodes CASSEFPKSEQFF.

The CDR3: CASKPSQVQEGYTF. In DNA form, the CDR3 reads TGTGCCAGCAAACCCAGTCAGGTCCAGGAAGGCTACACCTTC. The rearrangement joins TRBV5-4 to TRBJ1-2; no firm D call. V shed 6 bases and J shed 8 bases, with 20 bases lying between them. CDR1 SGHNT and CDR2 YYREEE come from the germline V gene (reference sequence). The CDR3 extends over 14 amino acids.

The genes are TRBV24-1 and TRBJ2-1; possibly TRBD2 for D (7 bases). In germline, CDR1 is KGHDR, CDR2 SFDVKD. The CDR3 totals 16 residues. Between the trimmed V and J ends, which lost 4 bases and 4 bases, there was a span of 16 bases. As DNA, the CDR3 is TGTGCCACCAGTGAGCCGGGGGGCGGCTCGTACAATGAGCAGTTCTTC. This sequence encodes CATSEPGGGSYNEQFF.

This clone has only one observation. CDR3 sequence reads: CASSDPGANEKLFF. CDR3 nucleotide sequence: TGTGCCAGCAGCGACCCAGGTGCTAATGAAAAACTGTTTTTT. The genes are TRBV3-1 (or the pseudogene TRBV3-2) and TRBJ1-4; no clear D gene. This CDR3 spans 14 amino acids. Looked up from germline, CDR1 is LGHDT and CDR2 is YNNKEL (reference sequence). Trimming pared 5 bases from V and 3 bases from J, leaving 10 bases between.

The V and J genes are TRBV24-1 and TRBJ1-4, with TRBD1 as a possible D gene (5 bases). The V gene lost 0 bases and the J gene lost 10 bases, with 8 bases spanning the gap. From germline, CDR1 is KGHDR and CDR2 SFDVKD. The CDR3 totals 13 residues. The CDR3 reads CATSDLNGGKLFF. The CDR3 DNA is TGTGCCACCAGTGATTTGAACGGGGGAAAACTGTTTTTT.

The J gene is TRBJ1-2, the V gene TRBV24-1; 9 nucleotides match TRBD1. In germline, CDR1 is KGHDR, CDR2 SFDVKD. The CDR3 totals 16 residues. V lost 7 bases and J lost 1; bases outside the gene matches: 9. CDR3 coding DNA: TGTGCCACCAGCTCGGGACAGGGACGAGGTAACTATGGCTACACCTTC. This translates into CATSSGQGRGNYGYTF.

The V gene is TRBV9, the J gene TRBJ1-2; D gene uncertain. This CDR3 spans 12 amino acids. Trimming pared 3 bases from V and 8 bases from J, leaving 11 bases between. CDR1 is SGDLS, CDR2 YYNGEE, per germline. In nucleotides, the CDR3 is TGTGCCAGCAGCGCCCCGAGGAGGGGCTACACCTTC. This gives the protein CASSAPRRGYTF. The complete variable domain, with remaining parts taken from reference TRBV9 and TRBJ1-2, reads DSGVTQTPKHLITATGQRVTLRCSPRSGDLSVYWYQQSLDQGLQFLIQYYNGEERAKGNILERFSAQQFPDLHSELNLSSLELGDSALYFCASSAPRRGYTFGSGTRLTVV.

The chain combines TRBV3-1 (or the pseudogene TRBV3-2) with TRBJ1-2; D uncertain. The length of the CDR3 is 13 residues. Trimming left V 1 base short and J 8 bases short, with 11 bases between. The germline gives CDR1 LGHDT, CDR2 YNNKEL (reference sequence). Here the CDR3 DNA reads TGTGCCAGCAGCCAAGTGAGTTATGGGGGCTACACCTTC. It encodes CASSQVSYGGYTF.

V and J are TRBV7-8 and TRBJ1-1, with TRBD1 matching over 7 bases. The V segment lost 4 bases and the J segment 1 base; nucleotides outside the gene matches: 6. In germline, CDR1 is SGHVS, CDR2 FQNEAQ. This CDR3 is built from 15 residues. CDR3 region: CASSSRQGGNTEAFF. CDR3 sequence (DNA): TGTGCCAGCAGCTCCCGACAGGGAGGGAACACTGAAGCTTTCTTT.